This T cell receptor (beta chain) was sequenced in a study of T cell clonotyping in hematopoietic cell transplantation. This clone was picked up a small number of times. Its antigen is still unknown. The method was immunoSEQ multiplex PCR; TCRdb's version includes in-frame clones alone and lacks a portion of them. The sample includes roughly 38,000 clones, over 70% of them seen just once. The CDR3 has 14 amino acids. Germline CDR1 ENHRY, CDR2 SYGVKD. The V segment lost 8 bases and the J segment 4 bases; nucleotides outside the gene matches: 6. Study results and caveats: After transplant, recipient diversity fell while pathologically expanded clonotypes grew through day 180. Few recipient clonotypes overlapped donors; over 95% were de novo at given depth.

The V call is TRBV10-3, the J call TRBJ1-2, with 11 bases matching TRBD1. The receptor comes from a woman in her thirties or forties in good health. Some clones in this sample may be carry-over from other donors' samples. Sequenced material: peripheral blood mononuclear cells. CDR3 sequence: CAIGQGAASYGYTF. In DNA, the CDR3 is TGTGCCATCGGACAGGGGGCCGCTAGCTATGGCTACACCTTC.